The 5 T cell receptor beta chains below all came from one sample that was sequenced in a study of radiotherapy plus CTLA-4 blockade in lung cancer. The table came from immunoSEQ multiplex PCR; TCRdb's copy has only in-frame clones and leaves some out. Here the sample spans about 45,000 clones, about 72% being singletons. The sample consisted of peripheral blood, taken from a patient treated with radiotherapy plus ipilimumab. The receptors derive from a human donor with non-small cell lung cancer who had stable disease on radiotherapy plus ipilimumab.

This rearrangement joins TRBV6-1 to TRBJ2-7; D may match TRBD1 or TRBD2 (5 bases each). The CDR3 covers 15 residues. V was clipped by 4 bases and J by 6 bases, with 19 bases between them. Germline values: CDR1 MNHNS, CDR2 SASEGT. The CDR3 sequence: CASSGDFPGTSEQYV. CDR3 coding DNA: TGTGCCAGCAGTGGAGATTTCCCCGGGACCAGCGAGCAGTACGTC.

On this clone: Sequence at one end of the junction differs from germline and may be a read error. This CDR3 is CASSLLGTAMNTEAFF. In DNA form, the CDR3 reads TGTGCCAGCTCTCTTCTAGGGACAGCAATGAACACTGAAGCTTTCTTC. The genes are TRBV27 and TRBJ1-1; 7 bases fit TRBD1. Germline CDR1 reads MNHEY; CDR2 reads SMNVEV (reference sequence). This CDR3 comprises 16 residues.

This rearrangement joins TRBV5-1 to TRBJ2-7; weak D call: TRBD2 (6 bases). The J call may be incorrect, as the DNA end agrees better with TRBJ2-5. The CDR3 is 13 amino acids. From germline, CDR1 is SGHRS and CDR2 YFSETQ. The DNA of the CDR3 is TGCGCCAGCAGCCCCCAGGGAGGTGAGACCCAGTACTTC. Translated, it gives CASSPQGGETQYF.

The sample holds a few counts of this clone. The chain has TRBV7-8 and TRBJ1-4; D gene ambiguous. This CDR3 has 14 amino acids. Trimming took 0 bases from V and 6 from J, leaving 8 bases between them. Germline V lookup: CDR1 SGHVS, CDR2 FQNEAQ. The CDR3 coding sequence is TGTGCCAGCAGCTTAGCAGGGATTGATGAAAAACTGTTTTTT. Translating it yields CASSLAGIDEKLFF.

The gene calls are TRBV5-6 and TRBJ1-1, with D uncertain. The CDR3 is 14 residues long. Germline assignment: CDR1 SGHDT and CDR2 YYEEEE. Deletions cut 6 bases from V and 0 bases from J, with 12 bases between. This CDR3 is CASTPSRLNTEAFF. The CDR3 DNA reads TGTGCCAGCACCCCGAGCAGGCTGAACACTGAAGCTTTCTTT.